Listed below are T cell receptor beta chains from one sample, sequenced in a study of shared clonotypes between healthy human individuals. The assay was immunoSEQ multiplex PCR, and TCRdb's table has in-frame clones only and misses some. The sample contains roughly 650,000 clones, roughly 96% of which appear only once. The sequenced material came from naive CD8+ T cells sorted from blood. These receptors all come from a woman between 25 and 40 years old in good health. CDR3s include the opening cysteine and the closing phenylalanine or tryptophan. Fields, in order: clone size, J gene, V gene, D gene, CDR3 protein, CDR3 DNA. The D gene is left open where the match is weak. Part of the rows lack a size; the others show once, few, many or a class for expanded clones.

- | TRBJ1-1 | TRBV4-1 | - | CASSQREDTEAFF | TGCGCCAGCAGCCAACGGGAAGACACTGAAGCTTTCTTT
- | TRBJ2-7 | TRBV7-8 | - | CASSLGRLPHYSYEQYF | TGTGCCAGCAGCTTAGGAAGGTTACCGCATTACTCCTACGAGCAGTACTTC
- | TRBJ2-1 | TRBV13 | - | CASSSGLFYNEQFF | TGTGCCAGCAGCTCGGGACTTTTCTACAATGAGCAGTTCTTC
- | TRBJ2-7 | TRBV6-5 | - | CASGGYYEQYF | TGTGCCAGCGGCGGATACTACGAGCAGTACTTC
once | TRBJ2-3 | TRBV28 | TRBD2 | CASSLPLLAAIATDTQYF | TGTGCCAGCAGTTTACCCCTACTAGCGGCGATCGCAACAGATACGCAGTATTTT
- | TRBJ1-1 | TRBV27 | - | CASSLSPGTNTEAFF | TGTGCCAGCAGTTTATCCCCAGGGACAAACACTGAAGCTTTCTTT
- | TRBJ1-1 | TRBV19 | TRBD1 | CASRVRDRETEAFF | TGTGCCAGTAGGGTGCGGGACAGAGAAACTGAAGCTTTCTTT
- | TRBJ1-5 | TRBV28 | - | CASSFMPSNQPQHF | TGTGCCAGCAGTTTTATGCCCAGCAATCAGCCCCAGCATTTT
- | TRBJ2-1 | TRBV15 | TRBD2 | CATTGTSEHPEQFF | TGTGCCACCACCGGGACTAGTGAACATCCTGAGCAGTTCTTC
- | TRBJ2-7 | TRBV27 | - | CASSSRTRPAYSYEQYF | TGTGCCAGCAGTTCCCGGACGCGCCCGGCCTATTCCTACGAGCAGTACTTC
- | TRBJ1-1 | TRBV25-1 | - | CASSEYAFGEGTEAFF | TGTGCCAGCAGTGAATATGCCTTCGGGGAAGGAACTGAAGCTTTCTTT
- | TRBJ2-7 | TRBV27 | TRBD1 | CASSLLGDSAYEQYF | TGTGCCAGCAGTTTATTAGGGGACAGCGCCTACGAGCAGTACTTC
- | TRBJ1-4 | TRBV11-3 | - | CASSLLGNEKLFF | TGTGCCAGCAGCTTATTGGGGAATGAAAAACTGTTTTTT
- | TRBJ2-1 | TRBV5-6 | TRBD2 | CASSLGGAGGPRFF | TGTGCCAGCAGCTTGGGTGGCGCGGGAGGGCCGCGGTTCTTC
- | TRBJ2-7 | TRBV4-1 | TRBD2 | CASSPTSGGRGDEQYF | TGCGCCAGCAGCCCGACTAGCGGGGGGCGGGGCGACGAGCAGTACTTC
- | TRBJ1-4 | TRBV5-6 | - | CASSLSFGGYNEKLFF | TGTGCCAGCAGCTTGTCTTTTGGAGGGTATAATGAAAAACTGTTTTTT
- | TRBJ1-2 | TRBV6-5 | - | CASSPTGANGYTF | TGTGCCAGCAGCCCGACAGGAGCCAACGGCTACACCTTC
- | TRBJ2-7 | TRBV5-1 | - | CASSLERSYEQYF | TGCGCCAGCAGCTTGGAAAGGAGCTACGAGCAGTACTTC
- | TRBJ2-5 | TRBV7-9 | - | CASSLVGRVETQYF | TGTGCCAGCAGCTTAGTGGGTAGGGTAGAGACCCAGTACTTC
- | TRBJ2-1 | TRBV4-1 | TRBD2 | CASSSLAGVGSDEQFF | TGCGCCAGCAGCAGCTTAGCGGGAGTCGGGTCCGATGAGCAGTTCTTC
- | TRBJ2-1 | TRBV5-6 | TRBD1 | CASSYGQGGYEQFF | TGTGCCAGCAGCTACGGACAGGGGGGTTATGAGCAGTTCTTC
- | TRBJ1-2 | TRBV28 | TRBD1 | CASFLGTAERGNYGYTF | TGTGCCAGCTTTTTAGGGACAGCCGAGAGGGGCAACTATGGCTACACCTTC
- | TRBJ2-7 | TRBV11-2 | - | CASSFRLSYEQYF | TGTGCCAGCAGCTTTAGGCTATCCTACGAGCAGTACTTC
- | TRBJ2-3 | TRBV19 | - | CASSIVQASTQYF | TGTGCCAGTAGTATAGTTCAGGCCAGCACGCAGTATTTT
- | TRBJ2-1 | TRBV29-1 | TRBD1 | CSATGAYEQFF | TGCAGCGCCACAGGGGCGTATGAGCAGTTCTTC
- | TRBJ2-3 | TRBV5-5 | - | CASSFTQRSPADTQYF | TGTGCCAGCAGCTTCACACAACGCAGCCCTGCAGATACGCAGTATTTT
- | TRBJ2-5 | TRBV2 | - | CASVPTARGQETQYF | TGTGCCAGCGTTCCTACGGCCCGGGGGCAAGAGACCCAGTACTTC